The T cell receptor (beta chain) described here comes from a study of CD8 T cells in ankylosing spondylitis. Points from the study as a whole: Researchers reportedly found disease-linked clones significantly enriched in matched ankylosing spondylitis synovial fluid.

This CDR3 comprises 15 residues. J lost 0 bases, V lost 0 bases, and 5 bases had no gene match. Germline V lookup: CDR1 DFQATT, CDR2 SNEGSKA (reference sequence). One entry per CDR3 protein results from TCRdb running MiXCR on the 5' RACE reads. The table records around 250,000 distinct CDR3 sequences, about 20% of them present only once. The sample holds many counts of this clonotype. Its antigen is not known. Sequenced input: blood, either unsorted or a sorted T cell fraction (not recorded which). The chain couples TRBV20-1 to TRBJ2-7; 7 bases align to TRBD1. The clonotype comes from a male donor with ankylosing spondylitis or in good health (not recorded which). This CDR3 is CSARDPAGGSYEQYF. CDR3 bases: TGCAGTGCTAGAGATCCGGCAGGGGGCTCCTACGAGCAGTACTTC.